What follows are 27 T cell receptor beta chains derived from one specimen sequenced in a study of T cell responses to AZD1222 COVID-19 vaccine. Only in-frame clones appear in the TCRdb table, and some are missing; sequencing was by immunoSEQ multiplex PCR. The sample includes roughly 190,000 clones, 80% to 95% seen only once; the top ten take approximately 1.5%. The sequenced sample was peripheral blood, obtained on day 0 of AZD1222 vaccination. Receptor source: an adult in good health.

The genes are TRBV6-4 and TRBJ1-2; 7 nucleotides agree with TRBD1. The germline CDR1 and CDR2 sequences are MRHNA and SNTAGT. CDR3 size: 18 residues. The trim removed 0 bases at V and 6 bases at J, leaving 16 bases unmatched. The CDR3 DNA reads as TGTGCCAGCAGTGACTCGATGGTGGTGACAGGGAGGTGGAATGGCTACACCTTC. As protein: CASSDSMVVTGRWNGYTF.

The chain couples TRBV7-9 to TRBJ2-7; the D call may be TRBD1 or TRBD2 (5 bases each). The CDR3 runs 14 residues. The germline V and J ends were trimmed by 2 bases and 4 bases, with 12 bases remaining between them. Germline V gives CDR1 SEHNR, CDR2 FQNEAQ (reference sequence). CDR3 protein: CASSLSGQTYEQYF. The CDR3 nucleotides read TGTGCCAGCAGCTTATCGGGGCAGACTTACGAGCAGTACTTC.

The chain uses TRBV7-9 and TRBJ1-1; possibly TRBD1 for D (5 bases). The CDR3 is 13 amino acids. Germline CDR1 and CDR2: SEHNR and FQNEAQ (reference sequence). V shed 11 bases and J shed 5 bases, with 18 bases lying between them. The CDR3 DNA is TGTGCCGGAGCAGGGTATCTGGTGACTGAAGCTTTCTTT. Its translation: CAGAGYLVTEAFF.

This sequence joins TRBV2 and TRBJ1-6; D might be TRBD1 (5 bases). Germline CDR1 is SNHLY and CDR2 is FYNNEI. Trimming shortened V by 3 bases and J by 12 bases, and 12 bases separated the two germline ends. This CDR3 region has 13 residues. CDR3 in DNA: TGTGCCAGCAGTGAGACGCGTAGGGGACCCCTCCACTTT. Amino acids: CASSETRRGPLHF.

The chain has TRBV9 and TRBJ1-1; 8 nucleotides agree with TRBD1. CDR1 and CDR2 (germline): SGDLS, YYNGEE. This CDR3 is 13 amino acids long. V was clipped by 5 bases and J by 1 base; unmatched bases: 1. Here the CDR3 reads CASRGTGNTEAFF. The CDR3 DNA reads TGTGCCAGCAGGGGGACAGGGAACACTGAAGCTTTCTTT.

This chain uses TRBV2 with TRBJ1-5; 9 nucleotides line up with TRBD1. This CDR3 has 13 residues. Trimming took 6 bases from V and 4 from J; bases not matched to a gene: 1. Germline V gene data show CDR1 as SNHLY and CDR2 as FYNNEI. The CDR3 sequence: CASRDRGNQPQHF. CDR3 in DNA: TGTGCCAGCAGGGACAGGGGAAATCAGCCCCAGCATTTT.

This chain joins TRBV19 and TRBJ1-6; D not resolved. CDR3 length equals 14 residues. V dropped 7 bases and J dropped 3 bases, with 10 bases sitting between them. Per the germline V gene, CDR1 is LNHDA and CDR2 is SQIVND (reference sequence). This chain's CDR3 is CASKLAVYNSPLHF. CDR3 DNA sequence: TGTGCCAGTAAACTAGCCGTCTATAATTCACCCCTCCACTTT.

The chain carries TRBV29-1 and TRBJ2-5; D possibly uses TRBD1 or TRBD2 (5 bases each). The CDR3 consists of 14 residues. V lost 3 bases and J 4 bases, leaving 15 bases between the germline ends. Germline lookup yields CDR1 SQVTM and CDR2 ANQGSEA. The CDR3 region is CSVEWGGGRETQYF. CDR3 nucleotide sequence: TGCAGCGTTGAGTGGGGCGGTGGGAGAGAGACCCAGTACTTC.

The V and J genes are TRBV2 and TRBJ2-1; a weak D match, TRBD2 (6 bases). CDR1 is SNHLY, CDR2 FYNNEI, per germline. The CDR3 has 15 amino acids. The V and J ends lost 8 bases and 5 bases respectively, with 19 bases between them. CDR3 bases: TGTGCCAGCGGATTCGGTGCGGGGTTAAACAATGAGCAGTTCTTC. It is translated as CASGFGAGLNNEQFF.

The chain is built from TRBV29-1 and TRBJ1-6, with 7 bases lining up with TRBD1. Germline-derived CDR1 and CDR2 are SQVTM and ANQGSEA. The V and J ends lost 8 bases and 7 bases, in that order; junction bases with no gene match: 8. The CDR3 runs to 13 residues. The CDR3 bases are TGCAGCACCTGGGGAGGGGGCAATTCACCCCTCCACTTT. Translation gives CSTWGGGNSPLHF. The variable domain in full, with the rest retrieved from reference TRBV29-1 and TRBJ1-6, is SAVISQKPSRDICQRGTSLTIQCQVDSQVTMMFWYRQQPGQSLTLIATANQGSEATYESGFVIDKFPISRPNLTFSTLTVSNMSPEDSSIYLCSTWGGGNSPLHFGNGTRLTVT.

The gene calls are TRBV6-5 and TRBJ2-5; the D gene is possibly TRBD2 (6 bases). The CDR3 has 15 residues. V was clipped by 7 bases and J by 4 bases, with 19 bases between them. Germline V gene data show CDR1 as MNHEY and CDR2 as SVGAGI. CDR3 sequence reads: CASTSGTALPETQYF. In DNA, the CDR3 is TGTGCCAGCACGTCTGGGACTGCTCTCCCAGAGACCCAGTACTTC.

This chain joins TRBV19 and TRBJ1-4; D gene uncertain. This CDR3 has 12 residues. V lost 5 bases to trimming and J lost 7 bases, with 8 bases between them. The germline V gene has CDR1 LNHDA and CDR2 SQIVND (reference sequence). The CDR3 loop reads CASSDRPEKLFF. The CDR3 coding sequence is TGTGCCAGTAGTGATCGTCCTGAAAAACTGTTTTTT.

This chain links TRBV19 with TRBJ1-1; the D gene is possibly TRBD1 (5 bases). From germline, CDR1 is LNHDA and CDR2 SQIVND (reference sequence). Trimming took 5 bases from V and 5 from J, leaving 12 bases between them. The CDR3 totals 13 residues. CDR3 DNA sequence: TGTGCCAGTAGTTGGGGGAGTGGAACTGAAGCTTTCTTT. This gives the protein CASSWGSGTEAFF.

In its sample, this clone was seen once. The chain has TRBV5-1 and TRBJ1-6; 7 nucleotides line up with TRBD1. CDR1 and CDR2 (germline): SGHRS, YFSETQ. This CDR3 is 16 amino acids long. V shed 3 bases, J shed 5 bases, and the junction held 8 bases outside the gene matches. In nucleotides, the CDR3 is TGCGCCAGCAGCTCCTGGACAGGACCCAATAATTCACCCCTCCACTTT. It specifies CASSSWTGPNNSPLHF.

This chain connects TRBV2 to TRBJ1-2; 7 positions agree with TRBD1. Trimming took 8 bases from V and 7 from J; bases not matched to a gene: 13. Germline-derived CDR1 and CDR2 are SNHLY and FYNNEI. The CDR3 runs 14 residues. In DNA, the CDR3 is TGTGCCAGCCTATCATTGAGACAGGGTAGTGGCTACACCTTC. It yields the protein CASLSLRQGSGYTF.

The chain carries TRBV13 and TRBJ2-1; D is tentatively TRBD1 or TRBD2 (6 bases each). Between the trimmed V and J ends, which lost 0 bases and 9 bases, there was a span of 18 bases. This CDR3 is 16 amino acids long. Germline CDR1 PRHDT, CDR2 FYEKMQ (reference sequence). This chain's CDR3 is CASSLGQGRGAAEQFF. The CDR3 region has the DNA TGTGCCAGCAGCTTAGGCCAGGGGCGGGGTGCGGCTGAGCAGTTCTTC. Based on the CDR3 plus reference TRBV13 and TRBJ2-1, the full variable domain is AAGVIQSPRHLIKEKRETATLKCYPIPRHDTVYWYQQGPGQDPQFLISFYEKMQSDKGSIPDRFSAQQFSDYHSELNMSSLELGDSALYFCASSLGQGRGAAEQFFGPGTRLTVL.

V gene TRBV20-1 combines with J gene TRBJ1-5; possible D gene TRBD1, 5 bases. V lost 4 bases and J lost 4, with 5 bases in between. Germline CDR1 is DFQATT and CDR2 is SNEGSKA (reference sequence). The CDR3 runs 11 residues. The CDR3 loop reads CSATGNQPQHF. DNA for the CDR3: TGCAGTGCTACAGGGAATCAGCCCCAGCATTTT.

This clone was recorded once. CDR3 amino acids: CASSLIPSLAFF. The DNA for the CDR3 is TGTGCCAGCAGCCTTATCCCAAGTCTAGCTTTCTTT. The V call is TRBV7-9, the J call TRBJ1-1; D is ambiguous. Germline lookup yields CDR1 SEHNR and CDR2 FQNEAQ (reference sequence). CDR3 length equals 12 residues. Trimming stripped 5 bases from V and 10 bases from J, with 14 bases between.

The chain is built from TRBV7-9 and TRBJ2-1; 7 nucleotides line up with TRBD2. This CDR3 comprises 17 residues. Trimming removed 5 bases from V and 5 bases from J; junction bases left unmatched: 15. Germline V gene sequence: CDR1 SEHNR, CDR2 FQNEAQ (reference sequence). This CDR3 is CASSPSLEERGHNEQFF. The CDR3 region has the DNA TGTGCCAGCAGCCCTAGCCTTGAAGAGCGGGGCCACAATGAGCAGTTCTTC.

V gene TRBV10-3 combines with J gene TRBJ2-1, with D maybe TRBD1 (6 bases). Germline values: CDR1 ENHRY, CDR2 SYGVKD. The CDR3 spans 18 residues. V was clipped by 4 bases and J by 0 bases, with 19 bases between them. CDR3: CAISVHRVGTSSYNEQFF. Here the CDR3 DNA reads TGTGCCATCAGTGTCCACAGGGTCGGAACGAGCTCCTACAATGAGCAGTTCTTC.

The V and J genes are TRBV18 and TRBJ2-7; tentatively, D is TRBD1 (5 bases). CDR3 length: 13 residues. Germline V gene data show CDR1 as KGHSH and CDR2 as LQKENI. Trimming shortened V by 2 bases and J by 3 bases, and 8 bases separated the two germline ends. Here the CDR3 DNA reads TGTGCCAGCTCACCAGACAGATACTACGAGCAGTACTTC. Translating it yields CASSPDRYYEQYF.

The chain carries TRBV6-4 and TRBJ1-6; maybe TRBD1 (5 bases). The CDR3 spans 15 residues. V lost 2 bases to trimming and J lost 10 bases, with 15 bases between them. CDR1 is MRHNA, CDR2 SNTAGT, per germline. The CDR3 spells CASSDEAGGSSPLHF. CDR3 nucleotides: TGTGCCAGCAGTGACGAGGCCGGGGGGAGCTCACCCCTCCACTTT.

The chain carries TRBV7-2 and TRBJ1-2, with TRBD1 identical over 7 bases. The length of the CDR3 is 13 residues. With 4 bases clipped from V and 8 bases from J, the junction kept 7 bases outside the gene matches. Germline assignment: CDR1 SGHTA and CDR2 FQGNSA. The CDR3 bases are TGTGCCAGCAGCTGGAGGGACAGTAGGGGCTACACCTTC. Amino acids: CASSWRDSRGYTF.

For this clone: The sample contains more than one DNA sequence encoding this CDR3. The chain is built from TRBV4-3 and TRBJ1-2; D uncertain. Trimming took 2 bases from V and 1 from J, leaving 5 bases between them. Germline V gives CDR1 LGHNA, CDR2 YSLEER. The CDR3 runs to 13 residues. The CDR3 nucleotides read TGCGCCAGCAGCCAACAAAATAACTATGGCTACACCTTC. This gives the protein CASSQQNNYGYTF.

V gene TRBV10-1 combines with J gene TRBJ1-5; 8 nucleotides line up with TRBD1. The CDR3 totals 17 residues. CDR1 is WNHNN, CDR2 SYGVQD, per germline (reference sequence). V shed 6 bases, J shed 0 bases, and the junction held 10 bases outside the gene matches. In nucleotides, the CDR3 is TGCGCCAGCAGGACACCCGGGACAGGCTATAGCAATCAGCCCCAGCATTTT. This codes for CASRTPGTGYSNQPQHF.

CDR3 in amino acids: CATSPLRGGGNEKLFF. The CDR3 region has the DNA TGTGCCACCAGCCCTCTCCGAGGGGGCGGTAATGAAAAACTGTTTTTT. The gene calls are TRBV15 and TRBJ1-4, with 7 bases lining up with TRBD1. Germline V gives CDR1 LNHNV, CDR2 YYDKDF (reference sequence). The trim removed 5 bases at V and 4 bases at J, leaving 10 bases unmatched. This CDR3 spans 16 amino acids.

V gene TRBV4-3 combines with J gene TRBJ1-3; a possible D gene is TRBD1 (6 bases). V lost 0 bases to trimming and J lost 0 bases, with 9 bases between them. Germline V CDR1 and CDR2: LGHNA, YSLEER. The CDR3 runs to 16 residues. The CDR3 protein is CASSQDFRGSGNTIYF. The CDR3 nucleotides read TGCGCCAGCAGCCAAGATTTCAGGGGCTCTGGAAACACCATATATTTT.